This T cell receptor (beta chain) emerged from a study of cytomegalovirus exposure and HLA in healthy donors. It was with 60 Vbeta and 13 Jbeta primers that the PCR ran. Measured with immunoSEQ multiplex PCR; TCRdb has only the in-frame clones, and not every one. The table has under 150,000 clones, under 90% seen once; the top ten hold approximately 4%. Germline V gives CDR1 SQVTM, CDR2 ANQGSEA. The CDR3 has 13 residues. The germline V and J ends were trimmed by 4 bases and 5 bases, with 14 bases remaining between them. The chain joins TRBV29-1 to TRBJ1-2, with a weak D call TRBD1 (5 bases). The sequence came from a woman in her thirties or forties in good health and CMV-seronegative. The sequenced sample was PBMCs. The CDR3, as DNA: TGCAGCGTTGTTAATTATAGGGGATATGGCTACACCTTC. Amino acid sequence: CSVVNYRGYGYTF.